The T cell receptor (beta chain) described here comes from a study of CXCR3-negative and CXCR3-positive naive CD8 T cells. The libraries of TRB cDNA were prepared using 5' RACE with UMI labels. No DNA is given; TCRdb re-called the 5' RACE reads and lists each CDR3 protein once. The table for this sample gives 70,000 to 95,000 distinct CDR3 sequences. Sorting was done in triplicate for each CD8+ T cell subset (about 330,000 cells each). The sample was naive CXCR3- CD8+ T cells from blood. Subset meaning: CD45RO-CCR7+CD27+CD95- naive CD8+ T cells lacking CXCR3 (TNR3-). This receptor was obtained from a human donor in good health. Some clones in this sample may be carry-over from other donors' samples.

Here the CDR3 reads CASSPDRLPEKLFF. This rearrangement joins TRBV18 to TRBJ1-4. Germline-derived CDR1 and CDR2 are KGHSH and LQKENI. CDR3 size: 14 residues.